This passage covers 2 T cell receptor beta chains from one sample sequenced in a study of T cells in Graves' hyperthyroidism and ophthalmopathy. RNA transcripts served as the template for amplifying TCR beta CDR3 regions. The TCR CDR3 first-round RT-PCR relied on the HTBI primer set. TCRdb ran MiXCR on the multiplex PCR reads and lists one entry per CDR3 protein. Here the sample spans under 550,000 distinct CDR3 sequences, just under 20% being singletons. Sequenced material: blood. The receptors originated from a man aged 40-55 years with Graves' ophthalmopathy.

This chain links TRBV12-3 or TRBV12-4 with TRBJ2-3; 12 bases align to TRBD2. V gave up 4 bases and J gave up 1 base; unmatched junction bases: 6. The CDR3 has 17 amino acids. The CDR3 is CASSSSGRGVGTDTQYF. The CDR3 nucleotides are TGTGCCAGCAGTTCTAGCGGGAGGGGGGTCGGCACAGATACGCAGTATTTT.

This clonotype was seen ten or more times. The rearrangement uses TRBV28 and TRBJ2-2; D remains ambiguous. Trimming took 6 bases from V and 5 from J, leaving 13 bases between them. Germline-derived CDR1 and CDR2 are MDHEN and SYDVKM. The CDR3 is made up of 14 amino acids. In nucleotides, the CDR3 is TGTGCCAGCAGCCTTGCAGCACAGACCGGGGAGCTGTTTTTT. Translated, it gives CASSLAAQTGELFF.